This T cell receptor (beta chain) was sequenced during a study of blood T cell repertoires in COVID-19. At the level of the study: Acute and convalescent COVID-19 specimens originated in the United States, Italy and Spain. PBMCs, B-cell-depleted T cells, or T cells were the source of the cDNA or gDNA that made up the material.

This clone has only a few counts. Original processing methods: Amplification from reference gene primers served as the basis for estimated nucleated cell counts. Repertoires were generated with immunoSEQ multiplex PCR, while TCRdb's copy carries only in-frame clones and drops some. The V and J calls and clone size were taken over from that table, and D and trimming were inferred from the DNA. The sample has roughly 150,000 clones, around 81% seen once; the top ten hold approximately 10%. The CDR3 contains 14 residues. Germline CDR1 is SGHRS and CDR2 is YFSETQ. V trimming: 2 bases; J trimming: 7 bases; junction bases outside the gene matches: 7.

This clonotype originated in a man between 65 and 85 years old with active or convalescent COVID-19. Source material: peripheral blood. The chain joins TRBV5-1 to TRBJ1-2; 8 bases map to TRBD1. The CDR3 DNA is TGCGCCAGCAGCTTCCCGGACAGGGAAGCTGGCTACACCTTC. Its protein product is CASSFPDREAGYTF. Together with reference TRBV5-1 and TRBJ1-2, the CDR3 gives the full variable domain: KAGVTQTPRYLIKTRGQQVTLSCSPISGHRSVSWYQQTPGQGLQFLFEYFSETQRNKGNFPGRFSGRQFSNSRSEMNVSTLELGDSALYLCASSFPDREAGYTFGSGTRLTVV.